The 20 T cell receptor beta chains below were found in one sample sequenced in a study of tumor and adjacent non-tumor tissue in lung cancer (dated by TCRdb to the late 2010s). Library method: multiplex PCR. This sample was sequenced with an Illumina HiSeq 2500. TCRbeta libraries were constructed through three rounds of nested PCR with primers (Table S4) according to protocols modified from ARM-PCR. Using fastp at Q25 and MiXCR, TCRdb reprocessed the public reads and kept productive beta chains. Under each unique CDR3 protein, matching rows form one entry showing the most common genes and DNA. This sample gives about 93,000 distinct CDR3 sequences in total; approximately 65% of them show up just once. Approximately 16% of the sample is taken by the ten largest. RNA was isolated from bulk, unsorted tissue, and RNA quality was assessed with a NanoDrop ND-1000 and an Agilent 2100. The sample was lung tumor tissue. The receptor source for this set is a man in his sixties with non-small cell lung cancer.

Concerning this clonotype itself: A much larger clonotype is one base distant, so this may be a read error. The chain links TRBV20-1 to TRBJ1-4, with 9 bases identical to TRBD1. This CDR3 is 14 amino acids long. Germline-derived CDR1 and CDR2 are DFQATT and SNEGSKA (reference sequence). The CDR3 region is CSARRTGDGEKLLF. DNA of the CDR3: TGCAGTGCGAGGCGGACAGGGGATGGCGAAAAACTGCTTTTT.

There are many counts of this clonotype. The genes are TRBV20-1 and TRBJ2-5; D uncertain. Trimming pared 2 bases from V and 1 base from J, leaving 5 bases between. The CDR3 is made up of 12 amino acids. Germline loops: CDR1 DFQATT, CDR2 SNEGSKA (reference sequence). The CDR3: CSARRSQETQYF. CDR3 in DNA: TGCAGTGCTAGAAGGAGCCAAGAGACCCAGTACTTC.

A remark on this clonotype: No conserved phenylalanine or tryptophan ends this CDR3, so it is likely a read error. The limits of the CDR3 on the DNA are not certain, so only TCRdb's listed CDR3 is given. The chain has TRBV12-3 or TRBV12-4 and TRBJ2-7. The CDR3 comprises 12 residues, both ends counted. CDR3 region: CASSLAGHERYL.

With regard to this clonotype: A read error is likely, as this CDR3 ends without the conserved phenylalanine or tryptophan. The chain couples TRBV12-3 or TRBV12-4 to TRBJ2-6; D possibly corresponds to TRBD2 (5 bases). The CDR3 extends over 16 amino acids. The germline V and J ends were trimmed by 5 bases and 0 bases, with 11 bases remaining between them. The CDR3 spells CASSPRGYSGANVLTL. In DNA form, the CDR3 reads TGTGCCAGCAGTCCCCGGGGTTACTCTGGGGCCAACGTCCTGACTCTC.

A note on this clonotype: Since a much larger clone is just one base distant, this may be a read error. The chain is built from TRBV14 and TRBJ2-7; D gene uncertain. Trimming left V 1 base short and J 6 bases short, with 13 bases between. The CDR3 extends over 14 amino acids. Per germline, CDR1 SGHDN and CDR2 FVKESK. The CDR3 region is CASSQGVRSVEQYF. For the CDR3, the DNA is TGTGCCAGCAGCCAAGGGGTTCGCTCGGTCGAGCAGTACTTC.

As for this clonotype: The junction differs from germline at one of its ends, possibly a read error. The CDR3 DNA reads TGTGCTAGCAGCACGATAGGGGGGAGCACTGAAGCTCTCTTT. Translated, it gives CASSTIGGSTEALF. V and J are TRBV11-1 and TRBJ1-1; a weak D match, TRBD1 (6 bases). Germline assignment: CDR1 SGHAT and CDR2 FQDESV (reference sequence). The CDR3 contains 14 residues.

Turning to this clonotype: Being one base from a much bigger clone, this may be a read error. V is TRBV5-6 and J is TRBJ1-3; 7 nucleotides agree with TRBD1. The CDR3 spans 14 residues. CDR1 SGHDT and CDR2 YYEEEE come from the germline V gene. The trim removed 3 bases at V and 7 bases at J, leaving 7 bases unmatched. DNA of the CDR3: TGTGCCAGCAGCTCCCGACAGGGATGGAACACCATATATTTT. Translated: CASSSRQGWNTIYF. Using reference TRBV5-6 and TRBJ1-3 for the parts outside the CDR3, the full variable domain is DAGVTQSPTHLIKTRGQQVTLRCSPKSGHDTVSWYQQALGQGPQFIFQYYEEEERQRGNFPDRFSGHQFPNYSSELNVNALLLGDSALYLCASSSRQGWNTIYFGEGSWLTVV.

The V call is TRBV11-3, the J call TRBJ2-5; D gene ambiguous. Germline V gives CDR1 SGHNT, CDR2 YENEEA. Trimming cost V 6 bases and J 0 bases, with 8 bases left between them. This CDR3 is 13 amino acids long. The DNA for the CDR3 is TGTGCCAGCAGAGACTCGGACCAAGAGACCCAGTACTTC. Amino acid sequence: CASRDSDQETQYF. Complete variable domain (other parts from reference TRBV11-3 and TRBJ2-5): EAGVVQSPRYKIIEKKQPVAFWCNPISGHNTLYWYLQNLGQGPELLIRYENEEAVDDSQLPKDRFSAERLKGVDSTLKIQPAELGDSAVYLCASRDSDQETQYFGPGTRLLVL.

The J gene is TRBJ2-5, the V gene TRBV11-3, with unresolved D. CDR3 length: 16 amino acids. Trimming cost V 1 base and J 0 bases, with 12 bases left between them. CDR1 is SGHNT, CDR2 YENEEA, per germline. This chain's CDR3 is CASSLVISGYQETQYF. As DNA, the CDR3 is TGTGCCAGCAGCTTAGTTATCTCCGGGTACCAAGAGACCCAGTACTTC.

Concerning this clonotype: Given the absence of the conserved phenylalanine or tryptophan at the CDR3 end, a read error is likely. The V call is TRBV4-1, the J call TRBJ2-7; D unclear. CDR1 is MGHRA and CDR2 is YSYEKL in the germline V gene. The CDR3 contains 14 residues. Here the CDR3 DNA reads TGCGCCAGCAGCCAAGTCGGTCAGCGCTACGAACAGTACATC. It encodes CASSQVGQRYEQYI.

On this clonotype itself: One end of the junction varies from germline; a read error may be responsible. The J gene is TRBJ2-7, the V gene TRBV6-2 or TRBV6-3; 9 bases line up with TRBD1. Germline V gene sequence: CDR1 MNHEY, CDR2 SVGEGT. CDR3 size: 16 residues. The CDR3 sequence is CVSSSTRTGDCYEQYF. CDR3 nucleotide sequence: TGTGTCAGCAGTTCCACCCGGACAGGGGACTGTTACGAGCAGTACTTC.

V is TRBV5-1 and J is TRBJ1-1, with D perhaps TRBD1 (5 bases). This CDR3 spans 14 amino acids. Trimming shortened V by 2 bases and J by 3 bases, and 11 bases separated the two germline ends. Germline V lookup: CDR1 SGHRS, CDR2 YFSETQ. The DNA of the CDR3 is TGCGCCAGCAGCTTCTTCCAGGGCCACACTGAAGCTTTCTTT. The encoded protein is CASSFFQGHTEAFF.

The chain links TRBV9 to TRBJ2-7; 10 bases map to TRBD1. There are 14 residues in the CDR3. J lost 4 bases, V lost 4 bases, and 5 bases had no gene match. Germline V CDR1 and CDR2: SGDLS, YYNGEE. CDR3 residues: CASSTGTGAYEQYF. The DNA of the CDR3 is TGTGCCAGCAGCACCGGGACAGGGGCATACGAGCAGTACTTC.

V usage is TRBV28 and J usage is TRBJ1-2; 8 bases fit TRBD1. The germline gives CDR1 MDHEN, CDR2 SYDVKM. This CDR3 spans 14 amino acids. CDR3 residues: CVCSLGGTGYGYTF. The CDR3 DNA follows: TGTGTCTGCAGTTTGGGGGGGACAGGCTATGGCTACACCTTC.

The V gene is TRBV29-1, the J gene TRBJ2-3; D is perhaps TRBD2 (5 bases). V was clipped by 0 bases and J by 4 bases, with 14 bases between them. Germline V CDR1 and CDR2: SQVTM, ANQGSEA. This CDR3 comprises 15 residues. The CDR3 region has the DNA TGCAGCGTTGAAGAGAGGGTGGGCTCACCAGATACGCAGTATTTT. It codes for CSVEERVGSPDTQYF.

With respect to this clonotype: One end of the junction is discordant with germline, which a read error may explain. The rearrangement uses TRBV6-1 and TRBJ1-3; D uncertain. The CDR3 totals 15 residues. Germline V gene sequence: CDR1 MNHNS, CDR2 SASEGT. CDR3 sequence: CACSEGILSGNTIYF. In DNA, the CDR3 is TGTGCCTGCAGCGAAGGGATACTCTCTGGAAACACCATATATTTT.

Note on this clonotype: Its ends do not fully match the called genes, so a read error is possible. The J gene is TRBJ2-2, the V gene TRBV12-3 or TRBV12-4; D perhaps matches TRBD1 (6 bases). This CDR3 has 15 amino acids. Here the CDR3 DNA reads TGTGCCAGCAGTCTCAGGGGATCCAACACCGGGAAGCTGTTTTTT. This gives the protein CASSLRGSNTGKLFF.

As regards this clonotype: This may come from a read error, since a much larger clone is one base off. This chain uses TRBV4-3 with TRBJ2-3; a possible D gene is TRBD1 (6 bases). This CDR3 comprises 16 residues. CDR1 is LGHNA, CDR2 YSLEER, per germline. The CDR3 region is CASNQESGQDTDTQYF. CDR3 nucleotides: TGCGCCAGCAACCAAGAGTCGGGACAAGACACAGATACGCAGTATTTT.

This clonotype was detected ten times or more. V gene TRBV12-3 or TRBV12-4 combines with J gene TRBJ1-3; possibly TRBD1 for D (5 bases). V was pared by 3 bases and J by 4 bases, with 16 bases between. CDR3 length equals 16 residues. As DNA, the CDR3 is TGTGCCAGCAGTTTTTCTATGGGGGGGGTCGGAAACACCATATATTTT. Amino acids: CASSFSMGGVGNTIYF.

The CDR3 bases are TGTGCCAGCTCATCAGCCCGACATAATTATGGCTACACCTTC. Residues: CASSSARHNYGYTF. The chain uses TRBV18 and TRBJ1-2, with D unclear. Trimming left V 5 bases short and J 5 bases short, with 15 bases between. Germline-derived CDR1 and CDR2 are KGHSH and LQKENI. The CDR3 is 14 amino acids.